This T cell receptor beta chain is from a study of monozygotic twins with inflammatory bowel disease. General study points: The sharing of clonotypes with others was lower in IBD patients than in healthy twins, especially with disease activity.

Per germline, CDR1 KGHSH and CDR2 LQKENI. The CDR3 extends over 14 amino acids. A total RNA quantity of 3500 ng went into each TCR library. TCRdb reprocessed the 5' RACE reads, keeping one entry per CDR3 protein, no DNA. Its table records 140,000 to 150,000 distinct CDR3 sequences. Worth noting for this clonotype: As yet, its antigen is unknown.

The sample consisted of blood. V and J are TRBV18 and TRBJ2-7; TCRdb designates TRBD1, a call that cannot be tested without DNA. The clonotype originates from a human donor with ulcerative colitis or Crohn's disease, or a healthy co-twin of an affected twin (not recorded which). Here the CDR3 reads CASSPQGGIYEQYF.